This T cell receptor beta chain was sequenced in a study of low-dose radiotherapy and immunotherapy resistance in tumors. Alpha- and beta-chain coverage of first-strand cDNA came from TRAV- and TRBV-specific primers. With a constant-region primer and a V-primer adapter, TCRs were subjected to 20 PCR cycles of amplification. TCRdb reprocessed the reads with MiXCR, giving one entry per CDR3 protein. The sample lists nearly 95,000 distinct CDR3 sequences; more than 8.5% were seen once. This clonotype was observed at least ten times. Trimming shortened V by 6 bases and J by 0 bases, and 9 bases separated the two germline ends. The CDR3 runs to 14 residues. From germline, CDR1 is SGHTA and CDR2 FQGNSA. The time point denotes: before trial treatment.

The source material was PBMCs, sampled before treatment. This chain uses TRBV7-2 with TRBJ1-3; D is ambiguous. This TCR was sampled from a male donor with prostate cancer. The CDR3 here is CASSKQSSGNTIYF. In DNA, the CDR3 is TGTGCCAGCAGTAAACAGTCCTCTGGAAACACCATATATTTT.